The clone carrying this T cell receptor beta chain was detected only a few times. The antigen is not known. The sample originates from a study of quantifying T cell responses using KT2 cells. Study-wide background: cDNA was made from DNase-treated RNA using alpha and beta constant primers.

Study observations and caveats: KT2 sequence counts showed saturation when very many KT2 cells were spiked in.

An oligo carrying a UMI was ligated to the cDNA 3' end. The first PCR ran approximately 4 cycles with an equimolar RC1.1 and RC1.2 beta primer mix. MiXCR was run by TCRdb on the UMI-ligation and nested PCR reads, yielding one entry per CDR3 protein. The data hold 25,000 to 35,000 distinct CDR3 sequences, with about 9.4% observed a single time. Trimming shortened V by 0 bases and J by 10 bases, and 18 bases separated the two germline ends. This CDR3 has 15 amino acids. Germline V gene lookup returns CDR1 LGHNA and CDR2 YSLEER. The sample consisted of PBMCs spiked with cells of the T cell clone KT2. The sequence came from a human donor. The V call is TRBV4-3, the J call TRBJ1-2; maybe TRBD1 (6 bases). The DNA of the CDR3 is TGCGCCAGCAGCCAAGAGGTCGGGACCAGGGGACTCTACACCTTC. Translated, it gives CASSQEVGTRGLYTF.